Following are 18 T cell receptor beta chains from one sample sequenced in a study of cytomegalovirus exposure and HLA in healthy donors. In the PCR, 60 Vbeta and 13 Jbeta primers were used. Profiling relied on immunoSEQ multiplex PCR, and the TCRdb table lists in-frame clones only, not all of them. The table records roughly 120,000 clones, roughly 80% of them present only once. Sequencing was performed on PBMCs. The receptors were gathered from a male donor in good health and CMV-seropositive.

The CDR3 loop reads CASRSTGRANYGYTF. DNA of the CDR3: TGTGCCAGCAGATCAACAGGGAGGGCTAACTATGGCTACACCTTC. V is TRBV28 and J is TRBJ1-2; D possibly corresponds to TRBD1 (6 bases). CDR1 and CDR2 (germline): MDHEN, SYDVKM. The V gene lost 6 bases and the J gene lost 0 bases, with 14 bases spanning the gap. The CDR3 sequence is 15 residues long.

V is TRBV27 and J is TRBJ1-3; possibly TRBD1 for D (6 bases). V gave up 8 bases and J gave up 0 bases, with 14 bases separating them. Germline CDR1 is MNHEY and CDR2 is SMNVEV (reference sequence). CDR3 size: 15 residues. CDR3 DNA: TGTGCCAGCGGCCGGGACACACACTCTGGAAACACCATATATTTT. It yields the protein CASGRDTHSGNTIYF.

The V gene is TRBV7-6, the J gene TRBJ2-2; TRBD2 matches at 7 bases. The V segment lost 1 base and the J segment 1 base; nucleotides outside the gene matches: 6. CDR1 and CDR2 from the germline V gene are SGHVS and FNYEAQ. The CDR3 covers 17 residues. CDR3 nucleotide sequence: TGTGCCAGCAGCTTAGGGCTAGCGGAGATGAACACCGGGGAGCTGTTTTTT. Its protein is CASSLGLAEMNTGELFF.

The rearrangement joins TRBV28 to TRBJ2-7; D might be TRBD2 (6 bases). The CDR3 contains 13 residues. Germline-derived CDR1 and CDR2 are MDHEN and SYDVKM. The germline V and J ends were trimmed by 9 bases and 2 bases, with 14 bases remaining between them. The DNA for the CDR3 is TGTGCCAGTTCCCGTAGGAGGGCCTACGAGCAGTACTTC. It translates to CASSRRRAYEQYF.

V is TRBV9 and J is TRBJ2-1, with 9 bases aligning to TRBD2. The germline V gene encodes CDR1 SGDLS and CDR2 YYNGEE. V dropped 4 bases and J dropped 6; count of bases not matched to a gene: 5. This CDR3 has 14 residues. In DNA form, the CDR3 reads TGTGCCAGCAGCCAAAGCGGGAGGAGCAATGAGCAGTTCTTC. It yields the protein CASSQSGRSNEQFF.

The gene calls are TRBV13 and TRBJ2-5, with TRBD1 identical over 7 bases. The J call is in doubt because the DNA end fits TRBJ2-7 better. The germline V gene has CDR1 PRHDT and CDR2 FYEKMQ (reference sequence). This CDR3 contains 14 residues. CDR3 bases: TGTGCCAGCAGCTTACTGAGACAGGGCTACGAGCAGTACTTC. This gives the protein CASSLLRQGYEQYF.

This clone has a single count. This chain uses TRBV10-2 with TRBJ2-5, with D hard to call. The end of the DNA aligns better with TRBJ2-7, so the J call may be wrong. Germline V CDR1 and CDR2: WSHSY, SAAADI. The CDR3 totals 11 residues. In DNA, the CDR3 is TGCGCCAGCAGTGAAACCTACGAGCAGTACTTC. It specifies CASSETYEQYF.

V gene TRBV4-3 combines with J gene TRBJ1-2; D ambiguous. Germline V gene lookup returns CDR1 LGHNA and CDR2 YSLEER. The CDR3 contains 17 residues. Trimming took 1 base from V and 1 from J, leaving 16 bases between them. CDR3 region: CASSQAGIIGDNYGYTF. Here the CDR3 DNA reads TGCGCCAGCAGCCAAGCCGGGATAATAGGAGATAACTATGGCTACACCTTC.

V gene TRBV19 combines with J gene TRBJ1-5, with TRBD1 identical over 8 bases. The CDR3 runs 15 residues. Germline CDR1 and CDR2: LNHDA and SQIVND (reference sequence). V lost 6 bases to trimming and J lost 6 bases; unmatched junction nucleotides: 10. The CDR3 reads CASSLQGALGQPQHF. The CDR3 DNA sequence: TGTGCCAGTAGCCTCCAGGGGGCGCTGGGTCAGCCCCAGCATTTT. Drawing the rest from reference TRBV19 and TRBJ1-5, the complete variable domain is DGGITQSPKYLFRKEGQNVTLSCEQNLNHDAMYWYRQDPGQGLRLIYYSQIVNDFQKGDIAEGYSVSREKKESFPLTVTSAQKNPTAFYLCASSLQGALGQPQHFGDGTRLSIL.

This rearrangement joins TRBV18 to TRBJ2-5; 10 bases match TRBD2. The tail of the sequence fits TRBJ2-7 better, so the J call may be wrong. The CDR3 sequence is 14 residues long. The germline V gene encodes CDR1 KGHSH and CDR2 LQKENI. The CDR3 sequence: CASSNRLAGYEQYF. The DNA of the CDR3 is TGTGCCAGCTCAAATCGACTAGCGGGCTACGAGCAGTACTTC.

This clone was counted a single time. The rearrangement links TRBV7-9 to TRBJ2-3; TRBD2 agrees at 11 bases. With V trimmed by 5 bases and J by 0 bases, 1 base remained unmatched. The CDR3 extends over 15 amino acids. Germline-derived CDR1 and CDR2 are SEHNR and FQNEAQ (reference sequence). In nucleotides, the CDR3 is TGTGCCAGCAGCCGGACTAGCGGGAGCACAGATACGCAGTATTTT. Protein: CASSRTSGSTDTQYF. Full variable domain (rest looked up from reference TRBV7-9 and TRBJ2-3): DTGVSQNPRHKITKRGQNVTFRCDPISEHNRLYWYRQTLGQGPEFLTYFQNEAQLEKSRLLSDRFSAERPKGSFSTLEIQRTEQGDSAMYLCASSRTSGSTDTQYFGPGTRLTVL.

The chain couples TRBV7-3 to TRBJ2-1; 7 bases agree with TRBD2. With V trimmed by 0 bases and J by 2 bases, 1 base remained unmatched. The CDR3 spans 15 residues. From germline, CDR1 is SGHTA and CDR2 FQGTGA. CDR3 nucleotides: TGTGCCAGCAGCTTAACTCGGGAGGCCTACAATGAGCAGTTCTTC. Its translation: CASSLTREAYNEQFF.

This chain uses TRBV6-6 with TRBJ2-1; 12 nucleotides align to TRBD2. Germline trimming cut 0 bases from V and 7 bases from J; bases unmatched to any gene: 1. This CDR3 is built from 15 residues. Germline CDR1 and CDR2: MNHNY and SVGAGI (reference sequence). The DNA for the CDR3 is TGTGCCAGCAGTTACTCGACTAGCGGGAGTAATGAGCAGTTCTTC. It codes for CASSYSTSGSNEQFF.

J is TRBJ2-1 and V is TRBV9; the match to TRBD1 covers 7 bases. The CDR3 loop spans 14 amino acids. V trimming: 0 bases; J trimming: 5 bases; junction bases outside the gene matches: 2. CDR1 and CDR2 from the germline V gene are SGDLS and YYNGEE. The CDR3 DNA reads as TGTGCCAGCAGCGTAGTAACAGGGGACAATGAGCAGTTCTTC. This translates into CASSVVTGDNEQFF.

The chain carries TRBV27 and TRBJ2-2; the match to TRBD1 covers 8 bases. Germline V lookup: CDR1 MNHEY, CDR2 SMNVEV (reference sequence). This CDR3 comprises 14 residues. Trimming cost V 5 bases and J 6 bases; bases outside gene matches: 5. The CDR3 loop reads CASSQGQVPGELFF. The CDR3 nucleotides read TGTGCCAGCAGTCAGGGACAGGTGCCCGGGGAGCTGTTTTTT.

CDR3 sequence: CASSSSVNYEQYF. CDR3 bases: TGTGCCAGCAGCTCTAGCGTGAACTACGAGCAGTACTTC. This chain joins TRBV7-2 and TRBJ2-7; a possible D gene is TRBD2 (6 bases). V was cut by 4 bases and J by 3 bases, with 10 bases left in between. This CDR3 has 13 amino acids. Germline lookup yields CDR1 SGHTA and CDR2 FQGNSA.

The chain is built from TRBV9 and TRBJ1-2; 7 nucleotides match TRBD1. Germline CDR1 is SGDLS and CDR2 is YYNGEE. After removal of 2 bases from V and 3 bases from J, the junction contained 7 bases not matched to a gene. The CDR3 has 15 amino acids. The CDR3 reads CASSVRQGSDYGYTF. CDR3 in DNA: TGTGCCAGCAGCGTCAGACAGGGTTCTGACTATGGCTACACCTTC. Combining the CDR3 with reference TRBV9 and TRBJ1-2 gives the whole variable domain DSGVTQTPKHLITATGQRVTLRCSPRSGDLSVYWYQQSLDQGLQFLIQYYNGEERAKGNILERFSAQQFPDLHSELNLSSLELGDSALYFCASSVRQGSDYGYTFGSGTRLTVV.

This CDR3 is CASKLGVYEQYF. CDR3 nucleotides: TGTGCCAGCAAGCTTGGTGTCTACGAGCAGTACTTC. V is TRBV6-1 and J is TRBJ2-7; no firm D call. The germline V gene encodes CDR1 MNHNS and CDR2 SASEGT. V was shortened by 7 bases and J by 3 bases, with 10 bases between the two germline ends. The CDR3 extends over 12 amino acids.